These 8 T cell receptor beta chains were all obtained from the same sample, sequenced in a study of blood T cell repertoires in COVID-19. Generated by immunoSEQ multiplex PCR, the TCRdb table keeps only in-frame clones and is missing some. The sample has roughly 350,000 clones; roughly 88% are singletons. Sequencing input: peripheral blood. The receptors shown here come from a woman in her forties or fifties with active or convalescent COVID-19.

The chain employs TRBV4-2 and TRBJ2-7, with TRBD2 identical over 11 bases. V was pared by 3 bases and J by 6 bases, with 7 bases of the junction left unmatched. The CDR3 sequence is 15 residues long. Germline CDR1 is LGHNA and CDR2 is YNFKEQ. The CDR3 sequence is CASSHTSGSVIEQYF. CDR3 bases: TGTGCCAGCAGCCACACTAGCGGGAGTGTCATCGAGCAGTACTTC.

CDR3 in DNA: TGTGCCAGCAGCTTAGCTGGGGGCAATTCTGAAAAACTGTTTTTT. Translating it yields CASSLAGGNSEKLFF. This chain connects TRBV13 to TRBJ1-4; D possibly corresponds to TRBD1 (6 bases). Trimming pared 1 base from V and 7 bases from J, leaving 13 bases between. The CDR3 has 15 residues. Germline V gene sequence: CDR1 PRHDT, CDR2 FYEKMQ (reference sequence).

The chain couples TRBV6-4 to TRBJ2-1; weak D call: TRBD2 (5 bases). The V gene's germline CDR1 is MRHNA and CDR2 SNTAGT. V gave up 0 bases and J gave up 4 bases, with 13 bases separating them. There are 16 residues in the CDR3. In DNA, the CDR3 is TGTGCCAGCAGTGACTCAGGAGGTTCTGGGTACAATGAGCAGTTCTTC. Residues: CASSDSGGSGYNEQFF.

The chain links TRBV7-2 to TRBJ2-1; TRBD2 matches 16 bases. CDR1 and CDR2 (germline): SGHTA, FQGNSA. The CDR3 covers 16 residues. Trimming took 1 base from V and 9 from J; bases not matched to a gene: 3. CDR3 DNA sequence: TGTGCCAGCAGCTTAGATGGGACTAGCGGGAGGGGTGAGCAGTTCTTC. It yields the protein CASSLDGTSGRGEQFF.

The sample holds one count of this clone. V is TRBV5-1 and J is TRBJ2-7; 12 nucleotides align to TRBD2. CDR3 length: 16 amino acids. CDR1 and CDR2 (germline): SGHRS, YFSETQ. V lost 5 bases and J lost 3; bases outside the gene matches: 9. CDR3 sequence reads: CASRRLAGDEVYEQYF. The CDR3, as DNA: TGCGCCAGCAGGCGACTAGCGGGAGACGAGGTCTACGAGCAGTACTTC.

The chain joins TRBV7-2 to TRBJ1-4; tentative D call: TRBD1 (6 bases). Looked up from germline, CDR1 is SGHTA and CDR2 is FQGNSA. CDR3 length: 15 amino acids. V lost 5 bases, J lost 4 bases, and 14 bases lay in between. CDR3 DNA sequence: TGTGCCAGCAGCGCTGGACAGAAAGATAATGAAAAACTGTTTTTT. This encodes CASSAGQKDNEKLFF.

V usage is TRBV19 and J usage is TRBJ1-1, with D uncertain. The V end lost 5 bases, the J end lost 0 bases, and 13 bases lay between the germline ends. The V gene's germline CDR1 is LNHDA and CDR2 SQIVND (reference sequence). The CDR3 runs 15 residues. The CDR3 loop is CASSVGQAMNTEAFF. Here the CDR3 DNA reads TGTGCCAGTAGTGTCGGTCAAGCCATGAACACTGAAGCTTTCTTT.

The chain links TRBV28 to TRBJ1-1, with TRBD1 matching 8 bases. The CDR3 runs to 18 residues. Germline CDR1 is MDHEN and CDR2 is SYDVKM. V lost 5 bases and J lost 2; bases outside the gene matches: 16. The CDR3: CASSPSSDRGPFNTEAFF. The CDR3 DNA is TGTGCCAGCAGTCCCTCGTCCGACAGGGGTCCTTTTAACACTGAAGCTTTCTTT.